Reported below is one T cell receptor beta chain. These data originate in a study of shared clonotypes between healthy human individuals. Unmatched junction bases numbered 10, after V lost 5 bases and J lost 0 bases. The V gene's germline CDR1 is SEHNR and CDR2 FQNEAQ (reference sequence). The CDR3 is 18 residues long. The protocol was immunoSEQ multiplex PCR, while the TCRdb copy is restricted to in-frame clones and leaves out a portion. This sample has 600,000 to 700,000 clones, with less than 80% found just once. The genes are TRBV7-9 and TRBJ2-1; TRBD1 agrees at 10 bases. The receptor comes from a woman between 25 and 40 years old in good health. Sequencing input: memory CD4+ T cells sorted from blood. Subset indicated: CD45RA-negative fraction. The CDR3 sequence is CASSRRDRGRRSYNEQFF. The CDR3 nucleotides read TGTGCCAGCAGCCGACGGGACAGGGGCAGACGCTCCTACAATGAGCAGTTCTTC.